Following are 18 T cell receptor beta chains from one sample sequenced in a study of T cells after yellow fever vaccination. TCRdb reanalysed the 5' RACE reads using MiXCR and keeps one entry per CDR3 protein. The table records 90,000 to 150,000 distinct CDR3 sequences, around 7.2% of them present only once. The sample consisted of CD4+ T cells sorted from PBMCs, taken 35 to 50 days after the first yellow fever vaccination. These receptors all stem from a man between 18 and 35 years old who received the YFV17D yellow fever vaccine.

This clonotype has ten or more counts. The chain is built from TRBV5-1 and TRBJ1-1; tentative D call: TRBD1 (5 bases). CDR3 length equals 14 residues. From germline, CDR1 is SGHRS and CDR2 YFSETQ. With 4 bases removed from V and 6 bases from J, the gap between germline ends came to 16 bases. CDR3 sequence: CASSVQVFNAEAFF. Written as DNA, the CDR3 is TGCGCCAGCAGCGTACAGGTATTCAACGCTGAAGCTTTCTTT.

The sample holds a few counts of this clonotype. The chain employs TRBV4-3 and TRBJ1-1; D is possibly TRBD1 (6 bases). Germline CDR1 is LGHNA and CDR2 is YSLEER. The germline V and J ends were trimmed by 8 bases and 8 bases, with 21 bases remaining between them. The CDR3 extends over 14 amino acids. The CDR3: CASARDTYLGEAFF. The CDR3 DNA is TGCGCCAGCGCCCGGGACACCTATCTTGGGGAAGCTTTCTTT.

This clonotype was observed at least ten times. The V call is TRBV4-1, the J call TRBJ1-2; 9 bases match TRBD1. Trimming cost V 7 bases and J 8 bases; bases outside gene matches: 11. This CDR3 is 14 amino acids long. The germline CDR1 and CDR2 sequences are MGHRA and YSYEKL. The CDR3 reads CASTTPGTGNGYTF. In DNA form, the CDR3 reads TGCGCCAGCACCACACCCGGGACAGGGAACGGCTACACCTTC.

There are many counts of this clonotype. V is TRBV3-1 and J is TRBJ2-3; D may match TRBD1 or TRBD2 (5 bases each). The ends were cut back, 4 bases at V and 9 bases at J, with 11 bases in the middle. The CDR3 runs 12 residues. Germline assignment: CDR1 LGHDT and CDR2 YNNKEL (reference sequence). DNA for the CDR3: TGTGCCAGCAGCCGAGTAGAGGGGACGCAGTATTTT. This gives the protein CASSRVEGTQYF.

The sample holds many counts of this clonotype. The V call is TRBV15, the J call TRBJ2-3; no clear D. CDR3 length: 13 residues. V was pared by 1 base and J by 8 bases, with 10 bases between. In germline, CDR1 is LNHNV, CDR2 YYDKDF (reference sequence). CDR3 DNA: TGTGCCACCAGCAGAGCGTCTCTAGTTACGCAGTATTTT. Translated, it gives CATSRASLVTQYF.

Concerning this clonotype itself: This may be a read error: a much more frequent sequence differs by one nucleotide. The V and J genes are TRBV11-2 and TRBJ1-1; tentatively, D is TRBD1 (6 bases). CDR3 length equals 13 residues. V gave up 7 bases and J gave up 1 base, with 10 bases separating them. Germline V lookup: CDR1 SGHAT, CDR2 FQNNGV. DNA for the CDR3: TGTGCCAGCACCCCGGGGGCGAACACTGAAGCTTTCTTT. It specifies CASTPGANTEAFF. The full variable domain, its missing parts supplied by reference TRBV11-2 and TRBJ1-1, is EAGVAQSPRYKIIEKRQSVAFWCNPISGHATLYWYQQILGQGPKLLIQFQNNGVVDDSQLPKDRFSAERLKGVDSTLKIQPAKLEDSAVYLCASTPGANTEAFFGQGTRLTVV.

This clonotype was detected ten times or more. The chain has TRBV19 and TRBJ2-7; D unclear. CDR3 length: 13 amino acids. V lost 4 bases to trimming and J lost 0 bases, with 7 bases between them. CDR1 and CDR2 (germline): LNHDA, SQIVND (reference sequence). The CDR3 region is CASSTRHSYEQYV. CDR3 nucleotides: TGTGCCAGTAGTACCCGTCACTCCTACGAGCAGTACGTC.

The chain couples TRBV4-3 to TRBJ1-1, with D possibly TRBD1 on 5 matching bases. This CDR3 region has 15 residues. Trimming removed 4 bases at V and 6 bases at J, with 18 bases between. Germline values: CDR1 LGHNA, CDR2 YSLEER. The CDR3 sequence: CASSRGVGEGAEAFF. For the CDR3, the DNA is TGCGCCAGCAGCCGAGGCGTGGGGGAAGGAGCTGAAGCTTTCTTT.

In its sample, this clonotype was seen many times. This rearrangement joins TRBV3-1 to TRBJ2-2, with D uncertain. V was cut by 4 bases and J by 3 bases, with 15 bases left in between. The length of the CDR3 is 16 residues. Germline-derived CDR1 and CDR2 are LGHDT and YNNKEL (reference sequence). The CDR3 reads CASSLDSYPDTGELFF. CDR3 nucleotides: TGTGCCAGCAGCCTCGACTCATACCCCGACACCGGGGAGCTGTTTTTT. The full variable domain, its missing parts supplied by reference TRBV3-1 and TRBJ2-2, is DTAVSQTPKYLVTQMGNDKSIKCEQNLGHDTMYWYKQDSKKFLKIMFSYNNKELIINETVPNRFSPKSPDKAHLNLHINSLELGDSAVYFCASSLDSYPDTGELFFGEGSRLTVL.

This chain uses TRBV27 with TRBJ2-5; the D gene could be TRBD1 or TRBD2 (5 bases each). This CDR3 has 16 residues. The V end was cut by 0 bases, the J end by 1 base, with 12 bases between. Germline V lookup: CDR1 MNHEY, CDR2 SMNVEV (reference sequence). This chain's CDR3 is CASSLSIGATQETQYF. The CDR3 DNA reads TGTGCCAGCAGTTTATCGATCGGGGCCACCCAAGAGACCCAGTACTTC.

About this clonotype: A much bigger clone sits one base away, suggesting this may be a read error. The chain is built from TRBV5-6 and TRBJ2-1, with 10 bases aligning to TRBD2. The germline V gene encodes CDR1 SGHDT and CDR2 YYEEEE. The CDR3 runs 14 residues. The CDR3 bases are TGTGCCAGCAGCTTCCCGGGACTAGCGAATGAGCAGTTATTC. Translation: CASSFPGLANEQLF. The variable domain in full, completed from reference TRBV5-6 and TRBJ2-1, reads DAGVTQSPTHLIKTRGQQVTLRCSPKSGHDTVSWYQQALGQGPQFIFQYYEEEERQRGNFPDRFSGHQFPNYSSELNVNALLLGDSALYLCASSFPGLANEQLFGPGTRLTVL.

The V and J genes are TRBV5-1 and TRBJ2-5; 14 positions agree with TRBD2. CDR3 length: 17 residues. The ends lost 4 bases at V and 1 base at J; junction bases unmatched: 6. CDR1 is SGHRS, CDR2 YFSETQ, per germline. The CDR3, as DNA: TGCGCCAGCAGCCCTGGACTAGCGGGGGGCGTCCAAGAGACCCAGTACTTC. Its protein product is CASSPGLAGGVQETQYF.

The chain employs TRBV19 and TRBJ1-6; D possibly corresponds to TRBD1 (6 bases). The CDR3 contains 13 residues. The V gene's germline CDR1 is LNHDA and CDR2 SQIVND (reference sequence). Trimming removed 5 bases from V and 7 bases from J, with 9 bases in between. CDR3 coding DNA: TGTGCCAGTAGTGTTGGGACAAATTCACCCCTCCACTTT. This sequence encodes CASSVGTNSPLHF.

This clonotype was observed at least ten times. The chain recombines TRBV20-1 with TRBJ2-3; TRBD1 aligns across 9 bases. V was clipped by 6 bases and J by 1 base; unmatched bases: 8. The CDR3 sequence is 15 residues long. Germline V gives CDR1 DFQATT, CDR2 SNEGSKA (reference sequence). This CDR3 is CSAIGGQGRTDTQYF. In DNA, the CDR3 is TGCAGTGCCATCGGGGGACAGGGACGCACAGATACGCAGTATTTT.

This clonotype occurred many times. V is TRBV10-3 and J is TRBJ2-7, with D possibly matching TRBD2 (6 bases). V was trimmed by 6 bases and J by 3 bases, leaving 12 bases between them. In germline, CDR1 is ENHRY, CDR2 SYGVKD. This CDR3 has 13 residues. CDR3 loop: CAISFGGSYEQYV. CDR3 DNA: TGTGCCATCAGCTTCGGGGGAAGCTACGAGCAGTACGTC.

This clonotype was seen repeatedly, ten times or more. The chain employs TRBV7-2 and TRBJ2-4; D might be TRBD2 (6 bases). Trimming shortened V by 3 bases and J by 12 bases, and 21 bases separated the two germline ends. This CDR3 region has 15 residues. CDR1 is SGHTA, CDR2 FQGNSA, per germline. The CDR3 loop is CASSLVWDSHVDQYF. The CDR3 DNA follows: TGTGCCAGCAGCTTGGTTTGGGACTCCCACGTAGATCAGTACTTC.

This clonotype was observed many times. The chain recombines TRBV6-5 with TRBJ2-4; D uncertain. The CDR3 runs 15 residues. The germline CDR1 and CDR2 sequences are MNHEY and SVGAGI. V lost 4 bases, J lost 0 bases, and 10 bases lay in between. The CDR3 loop is CASSLSQLAKNIQYF. The CDR3 DNA is TGTGCCAGCAGTTTAAGTCAACTAGCCAAAAACATTCAGTACTTC.

This clonotype was recorded at least ten times. The chain employs TRBV7-9 and TRBJ1-6; 8 positions agree with TRBD1. Unmatched junction bases numbered 6, after V lost 5 bases and J lost 9 bases. CDR1 is SEHNR and CDR2 is FQNEAQ in the germline V gene (reference sequence). The CDR3 extends over 14 amino acids. The CDR3 coding sequence is TGTGCCAGCAGCCCCGGACAGGGTACTTCACCCCTCCACTTT. Amino acids: CASSPGQGTSPLHF.